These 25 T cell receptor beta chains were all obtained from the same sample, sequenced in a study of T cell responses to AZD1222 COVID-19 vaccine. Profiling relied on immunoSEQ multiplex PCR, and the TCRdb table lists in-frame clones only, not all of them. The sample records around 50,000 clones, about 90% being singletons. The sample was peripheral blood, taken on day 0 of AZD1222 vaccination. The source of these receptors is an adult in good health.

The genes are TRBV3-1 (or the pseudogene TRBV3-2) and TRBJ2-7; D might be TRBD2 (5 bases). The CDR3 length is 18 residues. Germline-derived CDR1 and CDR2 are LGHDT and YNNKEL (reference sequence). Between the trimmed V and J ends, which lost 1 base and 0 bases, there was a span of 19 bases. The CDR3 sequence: CASSQGFISRASSYEQYF. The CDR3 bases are TGTGCCAGCAGCCAAGGCTTCATCTCGCGGGCTAGCTCCTACGAGCAGTACTTC.

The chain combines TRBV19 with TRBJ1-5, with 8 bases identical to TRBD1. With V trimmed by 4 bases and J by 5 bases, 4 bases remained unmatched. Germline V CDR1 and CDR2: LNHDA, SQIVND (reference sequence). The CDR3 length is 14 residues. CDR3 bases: TGTGCCAGTAGTACCGGGACAGGATATCAGCCCCAGCATTTT. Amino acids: CASSTGTGYQPQHF. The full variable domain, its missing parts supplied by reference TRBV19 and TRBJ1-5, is DGGITQSPKYLFRKEGQNVTLSCEQNLNHDAMYWYRQDPGQGLRLIYYSQIVNDFQKGDIAEGYSVSREKKESFPLTVTSAQKNPTAFYLCASSTGTGYQPQHFGDGTRLSIL.

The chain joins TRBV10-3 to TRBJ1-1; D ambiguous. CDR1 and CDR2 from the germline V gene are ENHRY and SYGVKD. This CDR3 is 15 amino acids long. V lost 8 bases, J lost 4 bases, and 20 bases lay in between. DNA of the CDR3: TGTGCCATCTCCCCCAACTCACACAGTGGCACTGAAGCTTTCTTT. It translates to CAISPNSHSGTEAFF.

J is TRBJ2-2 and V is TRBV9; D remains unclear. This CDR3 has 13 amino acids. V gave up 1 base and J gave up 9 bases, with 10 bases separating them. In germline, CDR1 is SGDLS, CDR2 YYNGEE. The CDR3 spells CASSVTVFRELFF. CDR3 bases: TGTGCCAGCAGCGTAACAGTTTTTAGGGAGCTGTTTTTT.

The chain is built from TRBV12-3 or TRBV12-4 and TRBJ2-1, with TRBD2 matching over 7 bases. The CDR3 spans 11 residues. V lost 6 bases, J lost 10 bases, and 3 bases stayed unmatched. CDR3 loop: CASSLLAEQFF. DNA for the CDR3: TGTGCCAGCAGCTTACTAGCGGAGCAGTTCTTC.

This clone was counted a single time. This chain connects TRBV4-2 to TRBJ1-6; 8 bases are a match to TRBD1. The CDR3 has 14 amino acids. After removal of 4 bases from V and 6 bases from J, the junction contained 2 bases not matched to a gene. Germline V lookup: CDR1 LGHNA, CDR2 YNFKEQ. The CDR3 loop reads CASSPDRANSPLHF. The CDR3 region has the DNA TGTGCCAGCAGCCCGGACAGGGCTAATTCACCCCTCCACTTT.

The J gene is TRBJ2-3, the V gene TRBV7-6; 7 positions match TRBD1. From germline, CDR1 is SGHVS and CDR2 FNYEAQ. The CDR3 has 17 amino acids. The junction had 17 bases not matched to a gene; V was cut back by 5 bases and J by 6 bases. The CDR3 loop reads CASSLGGQLYEGDTQYF. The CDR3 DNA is TGTGCCAGCAGCCTAGGGGGACAGTTATATGAAGGGGATACGCAGTATTTT.

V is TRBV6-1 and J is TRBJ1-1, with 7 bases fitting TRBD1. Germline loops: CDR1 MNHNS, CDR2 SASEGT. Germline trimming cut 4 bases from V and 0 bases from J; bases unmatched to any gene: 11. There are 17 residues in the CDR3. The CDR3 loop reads CASSVSGTAIMNTEAFF. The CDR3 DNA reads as TGTGCCAGCAGTGTATCCGGGACAGCTATTATGAACACTGAAGCTTTCTTT.

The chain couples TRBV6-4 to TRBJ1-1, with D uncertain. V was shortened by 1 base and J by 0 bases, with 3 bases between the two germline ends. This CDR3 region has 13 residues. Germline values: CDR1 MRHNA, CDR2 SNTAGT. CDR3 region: CASSDFLNTEAFF. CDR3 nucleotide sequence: TGTGCCAGCAGTGACTTTTTGAACACTGAAGCTTTCTTT.

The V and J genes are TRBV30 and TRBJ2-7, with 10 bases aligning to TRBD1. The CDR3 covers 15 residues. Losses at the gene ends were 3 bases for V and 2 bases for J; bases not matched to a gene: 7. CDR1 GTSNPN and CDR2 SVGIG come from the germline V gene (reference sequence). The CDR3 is CAWRGPGTGAYEQYF. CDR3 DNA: TGTGCCTGGAGAGGACCCGGGACAGGGGCCTACGAGCAGTACTTC.

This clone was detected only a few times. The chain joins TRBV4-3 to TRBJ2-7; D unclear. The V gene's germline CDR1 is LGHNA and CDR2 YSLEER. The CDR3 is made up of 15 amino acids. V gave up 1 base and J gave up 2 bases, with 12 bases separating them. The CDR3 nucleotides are TGCGCCAGCAGCCAAGGAATGGACGGAGCCTACGAGCAGTACTTC. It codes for CASSQGMDGAYEQYF.

CDR3 residues: CSVQAIRGEQYF. The CDR3 DNA follows: TGCAGCGTTCAAGCCATACGTGGCGAGCAGTACTTC. The chain joins TRBV29-1 to TRBJ2-7; D uncertain. Germline V lookup: CDR1 SQVTM, CDR2 ANQGSEA. The V end was cut by 5 bases, the J end by 6 bases, with 14 bases between. This CDR3 comprises 12 residues.

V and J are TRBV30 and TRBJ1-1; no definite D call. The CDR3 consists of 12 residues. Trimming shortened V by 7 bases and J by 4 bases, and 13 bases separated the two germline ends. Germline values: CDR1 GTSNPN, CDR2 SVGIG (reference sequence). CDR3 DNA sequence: TGTGCCTCGACCCCAGTTCGCACTGAAGCTTTCTTT. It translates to CASTPVRTEAFF.

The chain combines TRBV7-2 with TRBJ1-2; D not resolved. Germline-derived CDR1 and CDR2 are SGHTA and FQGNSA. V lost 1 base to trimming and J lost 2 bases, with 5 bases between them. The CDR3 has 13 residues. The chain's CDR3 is CASSLGGNYGYTF. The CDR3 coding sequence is TGTGCCAGCAGCTTAGGGGGAAACTATGGCTACACCTTC.

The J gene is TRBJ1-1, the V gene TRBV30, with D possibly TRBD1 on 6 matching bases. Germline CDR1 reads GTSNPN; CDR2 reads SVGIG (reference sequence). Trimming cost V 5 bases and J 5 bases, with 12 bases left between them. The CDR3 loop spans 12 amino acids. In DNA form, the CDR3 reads TGTGCCTGGGGGGCAGGGGAAACTGAAGCTTTCTTT. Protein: CAWGAGETEAFF.

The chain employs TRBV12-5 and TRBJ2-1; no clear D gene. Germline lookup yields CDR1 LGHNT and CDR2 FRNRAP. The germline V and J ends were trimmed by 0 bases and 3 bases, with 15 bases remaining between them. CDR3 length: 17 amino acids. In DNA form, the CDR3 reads TGTGCTAGTGGTTTGGTAACGGGCACCACCCTCTACAATGAGCAGTTCTTC. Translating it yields CASGLVTGTTLYNEQFF.

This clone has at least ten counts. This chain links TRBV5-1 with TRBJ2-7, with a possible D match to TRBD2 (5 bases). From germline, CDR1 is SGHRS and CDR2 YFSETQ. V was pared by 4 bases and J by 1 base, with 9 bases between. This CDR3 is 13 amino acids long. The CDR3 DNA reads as TGCGCCAGCAGCGCGGGCTTATCCTACGAGCAGTACTTC. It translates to CASSAGLSYEQYF. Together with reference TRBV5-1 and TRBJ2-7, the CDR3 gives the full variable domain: KAGVTQTPRYLIKTRGQQVTLSCSPISGHRSVSWYQQTPGQGLQFLFEYFSETQRNKGNFPGRFSGRQFSNSRSEMNVSTLELGDSALYLCASSAGLSYEQYFGPGTRLTVT.

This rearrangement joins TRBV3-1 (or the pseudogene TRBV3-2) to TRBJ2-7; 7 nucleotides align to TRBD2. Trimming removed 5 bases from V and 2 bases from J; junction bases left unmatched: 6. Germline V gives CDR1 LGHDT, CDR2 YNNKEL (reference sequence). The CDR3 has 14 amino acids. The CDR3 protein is CASSSLSGTYEQYF. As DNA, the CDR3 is TGTGCCAGCAGCTCCTTAAGCGGGACCTACGAGCAGTACTTC.

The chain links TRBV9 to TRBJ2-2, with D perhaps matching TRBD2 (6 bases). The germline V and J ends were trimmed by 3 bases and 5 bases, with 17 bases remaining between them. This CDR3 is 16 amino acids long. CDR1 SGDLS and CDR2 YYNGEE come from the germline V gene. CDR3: CASSAKAGLSTGELFF. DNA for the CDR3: TGTGCCAGCAGCGCCAAGGCGGGACTTTCTACCGGGGAGCTGTTTTTT.

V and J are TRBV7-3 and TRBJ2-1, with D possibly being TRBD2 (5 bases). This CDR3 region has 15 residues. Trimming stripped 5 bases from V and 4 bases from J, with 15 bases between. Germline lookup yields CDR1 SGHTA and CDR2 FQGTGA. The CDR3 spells CASSEPGVAYNEQFF. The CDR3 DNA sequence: TGTGCCAGCAGCGAACCCGGGGTCGCTTACAATGAGCAGTTCTTC.

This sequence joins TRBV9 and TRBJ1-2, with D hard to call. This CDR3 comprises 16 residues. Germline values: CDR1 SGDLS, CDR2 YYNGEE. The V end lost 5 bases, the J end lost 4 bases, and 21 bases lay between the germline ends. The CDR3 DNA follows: TGTGCCAGCAGTCGTGATGGGGATTCCAAATTCTATGGCTACACCTTC. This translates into CASSRDGDSKFYGYTF.

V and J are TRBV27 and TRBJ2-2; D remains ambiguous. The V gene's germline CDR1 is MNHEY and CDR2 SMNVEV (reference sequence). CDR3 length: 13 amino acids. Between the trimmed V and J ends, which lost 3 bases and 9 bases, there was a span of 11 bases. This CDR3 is CASSFGSSRELFF. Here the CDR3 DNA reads TGTGCCAGCAGTTTTGGTTCCTCGCGGGAGCTGTTTTTT.

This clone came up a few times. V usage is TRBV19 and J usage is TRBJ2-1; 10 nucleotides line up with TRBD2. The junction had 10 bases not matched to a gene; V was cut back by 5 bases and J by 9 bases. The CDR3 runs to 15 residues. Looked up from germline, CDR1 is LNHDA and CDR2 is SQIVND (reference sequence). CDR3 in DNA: TGTGCCAGTAGTCCCGCGAGTAGCGGGAGGTTTGAGCAGTTCTTC. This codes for CASSPASSGRFEQFF.

In DNA form, the CDR3 reads TGTGCCAGTAGTAGGACAGGGGGAAACACTGAAGCTTTCTTT. Amino acid sequence: CASSRTGGNTEAFF. The chain has TRBV19 and TRBJ1-1; 10 bases are a match to TRBD1. The CDR3 has 14 amino acids. Germline V gene sequence: CDR1 LNHDA, CDR2 SQIVND (reference sequence). With 4 bases clipped from V and 2 bases from J, the junction kept 1 base outside the gene matches.

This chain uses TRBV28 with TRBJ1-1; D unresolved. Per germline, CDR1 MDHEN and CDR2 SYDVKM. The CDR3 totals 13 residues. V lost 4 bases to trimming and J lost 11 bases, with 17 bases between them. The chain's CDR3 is CASSSITSGRAFF. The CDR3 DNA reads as TGTGCCAGCAGTTCGATAACAAGCGGTCGGGCTTTCTTT.